The rows below give T cell receptor beta chains drawn from one sample of a study of blood T cell repertoires in COVID-19. Assay: immunoSEQ multiplex PCR; the TCRdb copy retains only in-frame clones and omits some. The sample comprises around 85,000 clones, around nine tenths of which are singletons, and approximately 5.9% rests with the top ten. Material for sequencing was peripheral blood. Every receptor here comes from a man aged 55 to 70 with acute or convalescent COVID-19. The CDR3 runs from the conserved cysteine through the conserved F or W. The D gene is left open where the match is weak. Size tells how often a clone was seen (once, few, many) or the class of an expanded clone, and some rows leave it out.

abundance	v_gene	j_gene	d_gene	CDR3nt	CDR3aa
-	TRBV7-2	TRBJ2-4	-	TGTGCCAGCAGCTTAGTCGGCAGGGCAAACATTCAGTACTTC	CASSLVGRANIQYF
-	TRBV13	TRBJ2-5	-	TGTGCCAGCAGCTTGCAGGTGGGAGAGGAGACCCAGTACTTC	CASSLQVGEETQYF
-	TRBV6-2/TRBV6-3	TRBJ1-1	-	TGTGCCAGCAGTCTTACGCGGGGGGTCACTGAAGCTTTCTTT	CASSLTRGVTEAFF
few	TRBV12-3/TRBV12-4	TRBJ1-1	-	TGTGCCAGCAGGGCGGGCCCCACTGAAGCTTTCTTT	CASRAGPTEAFF
-	TRBV29-1	TRBJ2-1	TRBD1	TGCAGCGTGGGGACAGGGGGGCAGTTCTTC	CSVGTGGQFF
once	TRBV5-1	TRBJ2-2	-	TGCGCCAGCTCCCTTGAGGGCAGAGACACCGGGGAGCTGTTTTTT	CASSLEGRDTGELFF
-	TRBV14	TRBJ1-1	TRBD1	TGTGCCAGCAGCCCCCAGGGGGCAGGGACTGAAGCTTTCTTT	CASSPQGAGTEAFF
-	TRBV6-6	TRBJ1-2	-	TGTGCCACCTCTTCGACAGTTGGTGGCTACACCTTC	CATSSTVGGYTF
-	TRBV18	TRBJ2-1	-	TGTGCCAGCTCACCAGACTTCTACTACAATGAGCAGTTCTTC	CASSPDFYYNEQFF
-	TRBV18	TRBJ2-7	-	TGTGCCAGCTCCGCCAACGGGGGGCTTGTAGGGGAGCAGTACTTC	CASSANGGLVGEQYF
-	TRBV9	TRBJ2-1	TRBD2	TGTGCCAGCAGCGTAGAGCCCGGACTAGCCCACGAGCAGTTCTTC	CASSVEPGLAHEQFF
-	TRBV6-2/TRBV6-3	TRBJ2-2	-	TGTGCCAGCAGTTACTCGAGGCCCAGGGGTAACACCGGGGAGCTGTTTTTT	CASSYSRPRGNTGELFF
-	TRBV9	TRBJ2-1	TRBD2	TGTGCCAGCAGCGTGGGTGGCGGGGGGGCAAATGAGCAGTTCTTC	CASSVGGGGANEQFF
few	TRBV9	TRBJ1-4	TRBD1	TGTGCCAGCAGCGAGGGACAGGGAACATCGTCTAATGAAAAACTGTTTTTT	CASSEGQGTSSNEKLFF
-	TRBV28	TRBJ2-4	TRBD1	TGTGCCAGCAGTTTAGGTGGGACAGTAAAAAACATTCAGTACTTC	CASSLGGTVKNIQYF
-	TRBV18	TRBJ2-2	-	TGTGCCAGTTCTACAGGGATAGCGAACACCGGGGAGCTGTTTTTT	CASSTGIANTGELFF
-	TRBV19	TRBJ1-5	-	TGTGCCAGTAGTAACACTAGGAATCAGCCCCAGCATTTT	CASSNTRNQPQHF
-	TRBV6-2/TRBV6-3	TRBJ1-4	TRBD1	TGTGCCAGCAGTTACCCATCGAGGACAGGGAGACGAGAAAAACTGTTTTTT	CASSYPSRTGRREKLFF
-	TRBV5-8	TRBJ1-2	TRBD1	TGTGCCAGCAGCCCGGACAGACAGGGTCTTGGCTATGGCTACACCTTC	CASSPDRQGLGYGYTF
many	TRBV4-3	TRBJ1-2	TRBD1	TGCGCCAGCAGCCAAGGGACAGGGGGCCGGGAAGGCTACACCTTC	CASSQGTGGREGYTF
-	TRBV30	TRBJ2-1	-	TGTGCCTGGAGAGGGGCGGTTTCCTACAATGAGCAGTTCTTC	CAWRGAVSYNEQFF
-	TRBV3-1/TRBV3-2	TRBJ2-5	-	TGTGCCAGCAGCCCCCGGGTTTCGGTTGTGGAGACCCAGTACTTC	CASSPRVSVVETQYF
-	TRBV19	TRBJ1-6	TRBD1	TGTGCCAGTAGTATAGGGACAGGGAATTCACCCCTCCACTTT	CASSIGTGNSPLHF
-	TRBV7-2	TRBJ1-3	-	TGTGCCAGCAGCTTAGCGAGACAGTTGTACTCTGGAAACACCATATATTTT	CASSLARQLYSGNTIYF
-	TRBV19	TRBJ1-5	TRBD1	TGTGCCAGTAGGGTCATACAGGGGGGGAATCAGCCCCAGCATTTT	CASRVIQGGNQPQHF
-	TRBV5-1	TRBJ2-5	-	TGCGCCAGCAGCCCGCGGACACAAGAGACCCAGTACTTC	CASSPRTQETQYF
once	TRBV19	TRBJ1-2	TRBD1	TGTGCCAGTAGAATCCGGGGACAGGGGGCTTTTGGCTACACCTTC	CASRIRGQGAFGYTF
-	TRBV2	TRBJ2-3	TRBD1	TGTGCCGGCAGTCGCACGGGACAGGGCCGCACAGATACGCAGTATTTT	CAGSRTGQGRTDTQYF
-	TRBV18	TRBJ1-1	-	TGTGCCAGCTCACCCTATGGGGCCAGGGTGAGTGAAGCTTTCTTT	CASSPYGARVSEAFF
-	TRBV9	TRBJ2-7	-	TGTGCCAGCAGCGTAGAAAGGGGCAACGAGCAGTACTTC	CASSVERGNEQYF
once	TRBV3-1/TRBV3-2	TRBJ2-5	TRBD2	TGTGCCAGCAGCCAAGCCCTAGCGGGGGGGCTTTGGGCCCAGTACTTC	CASSQALAGGLWAQYF
-	TRBV2	TRBJ2-5	-	TGTGCCAGCAGAACCCTAGGAGGTACGGAGACCCAGTACTTC	CASRTLGGTETQYF
-	TRBV3-1/TRBV3-2	TRBJ2-3	TRBD1	TGTGCCAGCAGCAAGACAGGGGGGATAGATACGCAGTATTTT	CASSKTGGIDTQYF
once	TRBV2	TRBJ2-7	TRBD1	TGTGCCAGCAGCGGGACAGGGAGAAGAGGCGAGCAGTACTTC	CASSGTGRRGEQYF
-	TRBV30	TRBJ2-1	-	TGTGCCTGGGATCAAGGTGGGAGGGAGCAGTTCTTC	CAWDQGGREQFF
-	TRBV2	TRBJ1-2	-	TGTGCCAGCATATGGACAGTTGGCTACACCTTC	CASIWTVGYTF
few	TRBV5-1	TRBJ2-2	-	TGCGCCAGCAAGAGGGAAGGGGAGCTGTTTTTT	CASKREGELFF
-	TRBV6-5	TRBJ2-1	-	TGTGCCAGCAGTTACAGAGAGGGCTCCTACAATGAGCAGTTCTTC	CASSYREGSYNEQFF
-	TRBV2	TRBJ2-1	TRBD2	TGTGCCAGCAGTGCTGACCTAGCGGGCGAGCAGTTCTTC	CASSADLAGEQFF
-	TRBV4-1	TRBJ1-2	-	TGCGCCAGCAGCCAAGATTATAGGACTCGGACCTTC	CASSQDYRTRTF
-	TRBV9	TRBJ1-4	TRBD1	TGTGCCAGCAGTACAGGGGATGAAAAACTGTTTTTT	CASSTGDEKLFF